This TCR beta chain is drawn from a study of identical twins. A universal primer binding site was introduced by template switching. The final cDNA contained unique molecular identifiers. From the 5' RACE reads, TCRdb called clonotypes with MiXCR, one entry per CDR3 protein. The profile shows 1.5 million or so distinct CDR3 sequences, less than 35% of them singletons. With no exceptions, donors were healthy Caucasians. Many counts were recorded for this clonotype. The ends were cut back, 1 base at V and 5 bases at J, with 9 bases in the middle. Germline CDR1 SNHLY, CDR2 FYNNEI. The CDR3 totals 14 residues.

This receptor was identified in a newborn girl in good health. The source material was cord blood. The chain carries TRBV2 and TRBJ2-1; no clear D gene. This CDR3 is CASSEDGHNNEQFF. The CDR3 nucleotides are TGTGCCAGCAGTGAAGACGGGCATAACAATGAGCAGTTCTTC.